This section outlines one T cell receptor (beta chain) sequence together with its context. No antigen is known for it. There are no base qualities to consult, and no much larger clone falls within one base. Whole blood was collected in K2EDTA tubes by collaborating institutions according to the institutions' own protocols. Collaborator samples were shipped for TCRbeta analysis as frozen whole blood, isolated PBMCs, or DNA extracted from either sample type. Via the germline V gene (reference sequence), CDR1 is SGHNT and CDR2 YYREEE. Inclusive of the bounding cysteine and phenylalanine, the CDR3 is 17 residues long. Just CDR3 DNA is preserved here, 51 bases in frame from base 1. V ends up 1 base short and J 4 bases short, with an unmatched junction base count of 10. The sample comes from a study of blood T cell repertoires in COVID-19 (dated by TCRdb to between 2020 and 2021). About the full investigation: Samples covering the acute and convalescent phases of COVID-19 were provided by collaborators in the United States, Italy and Spain. The material from the prospective study consisted of cDNA or gDNA derived from T cells, B-cell-depleted T cells, or PBMCs. Deeply sampled blood TCRbeta repertoires from subjects exposed to, actively infected with, or recovered from COVID-19 were included in the dataset. The repertoires were released in a freely available public database meant as a resource for research on the immune response to SARS-CoV-2. Samples came from the ongoing ImmuneRACE study (first 160 participants) plus 1,254 subjects from 6 global collaborators. Sample metadata almost always included a de-identified subject ID, COVID-19 status, age in years and sex. HLA class I and class II types, where available, came from metadata supplied by the sample provider rather than from assay-based typing. What the study reported, not specific to this receptor: Clinical and demographic metadata were provided uncurated, with the amount varying by source and participant.

The immunoSEQ Assay, a bias-controlled multiplex PCR, was used to amplify TCRbeta CDR3 regions from genomic DNA. Turning to the authors' computational methods: Nucleated cell counts per sample were estimated from amplification of reference gene primers within the assay. To quantify the absolute abundance of each unique TCRbeta CDR3 rearrangement, sequence reads were collapsed and filtered. Productive Simpson clonality was computed per sample as the square root of Simpson's diversity index over productive rearrangements. TCRdb took this table from immuneACCESS and kept in-frame rearrangements with V and J called. Such tables lack part of the clones; where checked against another copy, unresolved V genes explain under half of the gap, and the rest is unexplained. V and J calls and clone size come straight from that table; D and trimming were deduced from the DNA. In this sample the table shows about 61,000 clones, 85% to 90% of which occur a single time. The ten largest clones represent roughly 4% of the sample.

The sequence is built from TRBV5-4 and TRBJ2-2, with 7 middle bases fitting TRBD1. This clonotype was obtained from a human donor in a cohort sampled during active COVID-19. Input material: peripheral blood. The nucleotide sequence reads as follows: TGTGCCAGCAGCTTGCCGTTCGGACAGGTCAGCACCGGGGAGCTGTTTTTT. This yields the protein CASSLPFGQVSTGELFF.